These T cell receptor beta chains were read from a single sample in a study of prognosis after radiotherapy for stage I lung cancer. TCRdb re-called the multiplex PCR reads with MiXCR, one entry per CDR3 protein. The sample carries roughly 26,000 distinct CDR3 sequences, around 30% recorded once. The source was PBMCs, collected before or after stereotactic body radiation therapy (not recorded which). Receptors were obtained from a donor aged 50 or older with non-small cell lung cancer. The CDR3 runs from the conserved cysteine through the conserved F or W. D genes are given only for firm matches. The size of a clone is reported for some rows only, either as once, few or many, or as a class for expanded clones.

d_call clone_size j_call v_call cdr3_aa cdr3_nt
NA many TRBJ2-3 TRBV30 CAWATDTQYF TGTGCCTGGGCTACAGATACGCAGTATTTT
NA many TRBJ2-3 TRBV11-3 CASSQGGGADSDTQYF TGTGCCAGCAGCCAAGGGGGGGGGGCGGATTCAGATACGCAGTATTTT
TRBD1 NA TRBJ1-6 TRBV6-1 CAGQGEQSPLHF TGCGCCGGACAGGGGGAGCAATCACCCCTCCACTTT
NA many TRBJ1-1 TRBV20-1 CSASSGVDGEAFF TGCAGTGCTTCCTCCGGGGTCGATGGTGAAGCTTTCTTT
NA few TRBJ2-5 TRBV20-1 CSAWDRQDETQYF TGCAGTGCTTGGGATCGGCAGGACGAGACCCAGTACTTC
TRBD1 NA TRBJ2-2 TRBV20-1 CSARGDRVAGELFF TGCAGTGCTAGAGGGGACAGGGTGGCCGGGGAGCTGTTTTTT
TRBD1 many TRBJ1-5 TRBV6-5 CASHTGAPDQPQHF TGTGCCAGTCACACAGGGGCACCCGATCAGCCCCAGCATTTT
NA many TRBJ2-3 TRBV5-1 CASSLGGLWADTQYF TGCGCCAGCAGCTTGGGGGGGCTCTGGGCAGATACGCAGTATTTT
NA many TRBJ1-1 TRBV7-9 CASSWEGGTEAFF TGTGCCAGCAGCTGGGAGGGTGGAACTGAAGCTTTCTTT
TRBD1 many TRBJ1-1 TRBV30 CAWGGTGDTEAFF TGTGCCTGGGGTGGGACAGGGGACACTGAAGCTTTCTTT
NA many TRBJ2-5 TRBV20-1 CSGPAAGGETQYF TGCAGTGGCCCAGCGGCGGGTGGGGAGACCCAGTACTTC
NA many TRBJ1-1 TRBV6-1 CASSDRLGGNTEAFF TGTGCCAGCAGTGACAGGCTCGGGGGGAACACTGAAGCTTTCTTT
TRBD2 many TRBJ2-4 TRBV5-1 CASSPRGGAPIQYF TGCGCCAGCAGCCCTCGGGGGGGCGCACCCATTCAGTACTTC
TRBD1 many TRBJ2-6 TRBV19 CASSRDRAGANVLIF TGTGCCAGTAGTAGGGACAGGGCTGGGGCCAACGTCCTGATTTTC
TRBD2 many TRBJ2-3 TRBV5-1 CASSSGLAGGTDTQYF TGCGCCAGCAGCTCGGGACTAGCGGGAGGAACAGATACGCAGTATTTT
TRBD1 many TRBJ1-5 TRBV19 CASSTTGGNQPQHF TGTGCCAGTAGTACTACAGGGGGCAATCAGCCCCAGCATTTT
TRBD1 NA TRBJ2-7 TRBV15 CATSKELPGTGKGEQYF TGTGCCACCAGCAAAGAGCTCCCCGGGACAGGTAAGGGAGAGCAGTACTTC
TRBD1 few TRBJ1-2 TRBV5-4 CASSGQDRNYGYTF TGTGCCAGCAGCGGACAGGATAGAAACTATGGCTACACCTTC
NA once TRBJ1-2 TRBV6-2/TRBV6-3 CASIYSKYTGFYGYTF TGTGCCAGCATTTACTCGAAGTATACAGGGTTCTATGGCTACACCTTC
NA many TRBJ1-3 TRBV25-1 CASSEERSGNTIYF TGTGCCAGCAGTGAAGAACGCTCTGGAAACACCATATATTTT
TRBD2 many TRBJ2-3 TRBV3-1 CASSQRGASDTQYF TGTGCCAGCAGCCAGCGGGGGGCGTCAGATACGCAGTATTTT